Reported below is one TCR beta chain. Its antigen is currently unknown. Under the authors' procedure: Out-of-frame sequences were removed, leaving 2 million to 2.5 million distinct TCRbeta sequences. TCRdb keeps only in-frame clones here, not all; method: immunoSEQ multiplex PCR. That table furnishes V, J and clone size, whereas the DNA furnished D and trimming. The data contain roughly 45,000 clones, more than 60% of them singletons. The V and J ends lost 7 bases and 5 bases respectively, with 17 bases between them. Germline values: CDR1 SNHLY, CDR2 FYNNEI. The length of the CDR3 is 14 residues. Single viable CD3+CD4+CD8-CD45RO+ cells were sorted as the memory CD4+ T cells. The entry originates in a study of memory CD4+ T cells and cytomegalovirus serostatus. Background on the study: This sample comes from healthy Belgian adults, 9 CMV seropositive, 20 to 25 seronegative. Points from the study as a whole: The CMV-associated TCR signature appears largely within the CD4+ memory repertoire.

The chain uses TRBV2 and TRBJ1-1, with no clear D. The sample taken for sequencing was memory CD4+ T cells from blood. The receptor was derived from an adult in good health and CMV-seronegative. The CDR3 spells CASIPGPKGTEAFF. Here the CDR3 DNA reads TGTGCCAGCATCCCCGGGCCGAAGGGAACTGAAGCTTTCTTT. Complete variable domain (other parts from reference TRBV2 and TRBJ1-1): EPEVTQTPSHQVTQMGQEVILRCVPISNHLYFYWYRQILGQKVEFLVSFYNNEISEKSEIFDDQFSVERPDGSNFTLKIRSTKLEDSAMYFCASIPGPKGTEAFFGQGTRLTVV.